This T cell receptor beta chain originates from a study of human T cells and chemical hapten exposure. Study context: Slight volume differences across pooled libraries mainly accounted for varying per-sample TCR yields.

The CDR3 loop spans 15 amino acids. Germline V lookup: CDR1 LGHDT, CDR2 YNNKEL (reference sequence). V shed 3 bases and J 5 bases; nucleotides not matched to a gene: 9. It was the library that attached unique molecular identifiers to individual cDNA molecules. Each CDR3 protein is one row after TCRdb ran MiXCR on the RACE reads. The data hold roughly 380,000 distinct CDR3 sequences, with roughly 5.3% observed a single time. Time point given: pre-sensitization, week 0. This sample's treatment: therapeutic diphenylcyclopropenone sensitization with weekly scalp DPC. V is TRBV3-1 and J is TRBJ1-1; 7 nucleotides align to TRBD1. The clonotype was recovered from a woman aged 50 to 60 with alopecia areata. Some clones in this sample may be carry-over from other donors' samples. Sequencing was performed on whole blood, taken in connection with sensitization to the hapten diphenylcyclopropenone (DPC). The CDR3 DNA follows: TGTGCCAGCAGCCAGACGAGGGACAGTAAAACTGAAGCTTTCTTT. As protein: CASSQTRDSKTEAFF.